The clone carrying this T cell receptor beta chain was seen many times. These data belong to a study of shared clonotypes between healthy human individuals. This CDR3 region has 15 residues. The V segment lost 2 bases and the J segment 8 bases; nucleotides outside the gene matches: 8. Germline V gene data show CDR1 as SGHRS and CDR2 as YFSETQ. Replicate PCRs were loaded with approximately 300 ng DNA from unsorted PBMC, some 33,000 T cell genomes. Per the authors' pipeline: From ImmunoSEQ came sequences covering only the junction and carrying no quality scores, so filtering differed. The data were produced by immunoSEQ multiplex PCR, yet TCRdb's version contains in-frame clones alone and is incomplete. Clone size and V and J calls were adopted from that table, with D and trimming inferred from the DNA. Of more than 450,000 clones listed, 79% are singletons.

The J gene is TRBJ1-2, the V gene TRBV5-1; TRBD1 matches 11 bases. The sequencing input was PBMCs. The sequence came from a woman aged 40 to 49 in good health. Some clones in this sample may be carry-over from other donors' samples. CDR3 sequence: CASSLTGTGGLGYTF. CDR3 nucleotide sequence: TGCGCCAGCAGCTTAACCGGGACAGGGGGATTAGGCTACACCTTC.